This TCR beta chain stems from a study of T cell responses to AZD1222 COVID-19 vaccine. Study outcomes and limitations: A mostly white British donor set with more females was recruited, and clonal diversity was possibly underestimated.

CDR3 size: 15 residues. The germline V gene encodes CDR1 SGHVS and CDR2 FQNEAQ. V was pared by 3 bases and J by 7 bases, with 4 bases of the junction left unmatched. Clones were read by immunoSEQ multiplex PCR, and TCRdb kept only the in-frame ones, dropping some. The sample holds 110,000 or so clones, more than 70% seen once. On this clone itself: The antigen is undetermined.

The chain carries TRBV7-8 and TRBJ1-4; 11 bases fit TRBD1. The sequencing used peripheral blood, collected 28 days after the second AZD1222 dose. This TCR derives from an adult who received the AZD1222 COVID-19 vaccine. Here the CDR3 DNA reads TGTGCCAGCAGCTTCGGACAGGGGGCTTTTGAAAAACTGTTTTTT. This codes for CASSFGQGAFEKLFF.